The clone carrying this T cell receptor beta chain turned up a few times. The record originates from a study of CD8+ T cells in alopecia areata. Extraction and reverse transcription of RNA yielded cDNA as the sequencing template. Sequenced by immunoSEQ multiplex PCR; TCRdb stores in-frame clones only, minus some. This table has 200,000 to 250,000 clones, around three fifths appearing once. The CDR3 sequence is 13 residues long. Germline V CDR1 and CDR2: LNHDA, SQIVND (reference sequence). V gave up 4 bases and J gave up 6 bases; unmatched junction bases: 4. The sample consisted of CD4+ T cells sorted from blood, taken at week 0. This sequence was found in a human donor with alopecia areata. This chain joins TRBV19 and TRBJ1-1; TRBD1 matches at 8 bases. The CDR3 protein is CASSTQGAPEAFF. The DNA of the CDR3 is TGTGCCAGTAGTACCCAGGGGGCCCCTGAAGCTTTCTTT. The whole variable domain, filled in from reference TRBV19 and TRBJ1-1, reads DGGITQSPKYLFRKEGQNVTLSCEQNLNHDAMYWYRQDPGQGLRLIYYSQIVNDFQKGDIAEGYSVSREKKESFPLTVTSAQKNPTAFYLCASSTQGAPEAFFGQGTRLTVV.